This entry describes one T cell receptor (beta chain). These data are taken from a study of blood T cell repertoires in COVID-19. Background on the study: The cDNA or gDNA used as material had been derived from T cells, B-cell-depleted T cells, or PBMCs.

Germline loops: CDR1 SGHRS, CDR2 YFSETQ. The CDR3 is 13 amino acids. V was clipped by 5 bases and J by 3 bases; unmatched bases: 4. Assay used: immunoSEQ multiplex PCR; TCRdb lists only in-frame clones, some missing. This sample has 220,000 or so clones, with roughly four fifths found just once. Sequenced sample: peripheral blood. V and J are TRBV5-1 and TRBJ2-7, with 8 bases aligning to TRBD1. This receptor was identified in a woman aged 30 to 39 who had recovered from COVID-19. The CDR3 DNA reads as TGCGCCAGCAGGAAGGACAGGGACTACGAGCAGTACTTC. Its protein is CASRKDRDYEQYF. The full variable domain, in which reference TRBV5-1 and TRBJ2-7 provide the parts outside the CDR3, is KAGVTQTPRYLIKTRGQQVTLSCSPISGHRSVSWYQQTPGQGLQFLFEYFSETQRNKGNFPGRFSGRQFSNSRSEMNVSTLELGDSALYLCASRKDRDYEQYFGPGTRLTVT.